This T cell receptor beta chain was sequenced during a study of T cell repertoires in aging, cancer and after chemotherapy. The wider study: The whole study produced a dataset of roughly 8.8 million TCR reads.

The template was genomic DNA from peripheral blood, not RNA. Multiplex touch-down PCR with TRB-A/B primers amplified rearranged V-D-J TRB sequences. TCRdb redid the calling of the multiplex PCR reads with MiXCR, one entry per CDR3 protein. The data show around 5,000 distinct CDR3 sequences, approximately 24% seen once. This clonotype was seen only a few times. The target antigen is unknown. There are 15 residues in the CDR3. Germline assignment: CDR1 DFQATT and CDR2 SNEGSKA (reference sequence). Between the trimmed V and J ends, which lost 4 bases and 6 bases, there was a span of 16 bases. Study findings and constraints: In cancer patients, declining TCR diversity with age involved lost richness and lost evenness. Compared with age-matched healthy donors, untreated hematological or solid cancer patients showed higher blood TCR clonality.

The sequenced sample was blood. The chain recombines TRBV20-1 with TRBJ1-6, with D maybe TRBD1 (5 bases). This sequence originates from a human donor in good health. The CDR3 nucleotides are TGCAGTGCTACGGGGGGTTTCGCCCCTAATTCACCCCTCCACTTT. Translating gives CSATGGFAPNSPLHF.